These 17 T cell receptor beta chains share one sample of origin, sequenced in a study of identical twins. TCRdb reprocessed the 5' RACE reads via MiXCR and lists one record per CDR3 protein. The sample consists of approximately 550,000 distinct CDR3 sequences, approximately 20% of them appearing once. The same specimen was also included in a second study, on yellow fever vaccine responses in identical twins.

Input material: CD4+ T cells sorted from blood. These receptors all come from a woman between 18 and 29 years old in good health.

This clonotype appeared a few times. CDR3 nucleotide sequence: TGTGCCAGCAGCGGGGGGGGACAGGGGACCCGTTGGAGTTCACCCCTCCACTTT. Translation: CASSGGGQGTRWSSPLHF. The rearrangement uses TRBV5-5 and TRBJ1-6; TRBD1 matches 10 bases. The germline V gene has CDR1 SGHKS and CDR2 YYEKEE (reference sequence). The CDR3 length is 18 residues. The V gene end was trimmed by 4 bases and the J gene end by 9 bases; junction bases not matched to a gene: 16.

This clonotype has more than one count but fewer than ten. The chain uses TRBV13 and TRBJ2-7; D not certain. Per the germline V gene, CDR1 is PRHDT and CDR2 is FYEKMQ (reference sequence). V was clipped by 4 bases and J by 6 bases, with 10 bases between them. The CDR3 is made up of 12 amino acids. The CDR3 reads CASSSKSSEQYF. The CDR3 bases are TGTGCCAGCAGCTCTAAAAGCTCCGAGCAGTACTTC.

As for this clonotype: This may be a read error, as it is one base from a much larger clone. This chain connects TRBV7-9 to TRBJ2-1; no reliable D call. Germline lookup yields CDR1 SEHNR and CDR2 FQNEAQ (reference sequence). V shed 2 bases and J shed 6 bases, with 8 bases lying between them. The CDR3 contains 13 residues. CDR3 sequence: CASSLSAFNEQFF. For the CDR3, the DNA is TGTGCCAGCAGCTTATCAGCGTTCAATGAGCAGTTCTTC.

This clonotype was seen more than once but under ten times. The rearrangement uses TRBV25-1 and TRBJ2-1; either TRBD1 or TRBD2 may fit D (6 bases each). There are 15 residues in the CDR3. V shed 3 bases and J shed 4 bases, with 13 bases lying between them. The germline V gene has CDR1 MGHDK and CDR2 SYGVNS. This CDR3 reads CASSEGGRNYNEQFF. The DNA of the CDR3 is TGTGCCAGCAGTGAGGGGGGCAGAAATTACAATGAGCAGTTCTTC.

The rearrangement uses TRBV7-7 and TRBJ2-3, with 10 bases identical to TRBD2. The CDR3 spans 16 residues. V gave up 0 bases and J gave up 5 bases; unmatched junction bases: 5. Germline CDR1 is SSHAT and CDR2 is FNYEAQ (reference sequence). CDR3 residues: CASSLAYASGGDTQYF. The CDR3 DNA sequence: TGTGCCAGCAGCTTAGCGTACGCTAGCGGGGGAGATACGCAGTATTTT.

This chain joins TRBV5-1 and TRBJ2-1; 7 positions match TRBD2. After removal of 1 base from V and 5 bases from J, the junction contained 6 bases not matched to a gene. The germline gives CDR1 SGHRS, CDR2 YFSETQ. The CDR3 loop spans 15 amino acids. In nucleotides, the CDR3 is TGCGCCAGCAGCTTGCCTAGCGGAGGGGACAATGAGCAGTTCTTC. This gives the protein CASSLPSGGDNEQFF.

J is TRBJ2-1 and V is TRBV7-8; 7 bases align to TRBD2. The CDR3 sequence is 17 residues long. In germline, CDR1 is SGHVS, CDR2 FQNEAQ. With V trimmed by 3 bases and J by 6 bases, 14 bases remained unmatched. CDR3 in amino acids: CASSFLSLAAVVNEQFF. The CDR3 region has the DNA TGTGCCAGCAGCTTTCTTTCCCTAGCGGCAGTTGTCAATGAGCAGTTCTTC.

The CDR3 loop is CASRGPENIQYF. DNA for the CDR3: TGTGCCAGCAGAGGGCCGGAGAACATTCAGTACTTC. This chain connects TRBV6-6 to TRBJ2-4; D is unclear. The CDR3 is made up of 12 amino acids. Trimming took off 6 bases at V and 7 bases at J, with 10 bases between the two ends. CDR1 and CDR2 from the germline V gene are MNHNY and SVGAGI (reference sequence).

This sequence joins TRBV7-9 and TRBJ1-2; the D gene is possibly TRBD1 (6 bases). Trimming took 8 bases from V and 0 from J, leaving 16 bases between them. CDR1 is SEHNR and CDR2 is FQNEAQ in the germline V gene (reference sequence). This CDR3 is built from 15 residues. The CDR3 DNA sequence: TGTGCCAGCTTCCGGCGGGGGCTAGCTAACTATGGCTACACCTTC. Its translation: CASFRRGLANYGYTF.

The chain has TRBV21-1 and TRBJ1-6; TRBD1 is the table's D call and was not checked against the DNA. TRBV21-1 is classified as a pseudogene. This CDR3 has 12 residues. CDR3 DNA: TGTGCCAGCCGGCACAGAAATTCACCCCTCCACTTT. It yields the protein CASRHRNSPLHF.

CDR3 in DNA: TGTGCCAGCAGCTTAACCGGTAGCTCTGGGGCCAACGTCCTGACTTTC. Translated: CASSLTGSSGANVLTF. This chain joins TRBV7-9 and TRBJ2-6; D call uncertain. Trimming pared 2 bases from V and 0 bases from J, leaving 8 bases between. The V gene's germline CDR1 is SEHNR and CDR2 FQNEAQ (reference sequence). CDR3 length equals 16 residues.

This clonotype was recorded only once. The rearrangement uses TRBV9 and TRBJ2-1; 7 bases align to TRBD2. The CDR3 covers 16 residues. V lost 4 bases and J lost 5; bases outside the gene matches: 12. Germline values: CDR1 SGDLS, CDR2 YYNGEE. In DNA, the CDR3 is TGTGCCAGCAGCTCCCCGGGACTATCGGGGAACAATGAGCAGTTCTTC. Translated, it gives CASSSPGLSGNNEQFF.

This clonotype was seen only a few times. The chain carries TRBV12-3 or TRBV12-4 and TRBJ1-3; no definite D call. This CDR3 has 11 amino acids. V lost 7 bases and J lost 2, with 3 bases in between. The CDR3 DNA reads as TGTGCCAGCAAACCTGGAAACACCATATATTTT. Its translation: CASKPGNTIYF.

Many counts were recorded for this clonotype. The rearrangement joins TRBV5-1 to TRBJ2-3, with 9 bases identical to TRBD1. V gave up 0 bases and J gave up 3 bases; unmatched junction bases: 2. Germline loops: CDR1 SGHRS, CDR2 YFSETQ. This CDR3 spans 15 amino acids. CDR3 sequence: CASSLGQGVTDTQYF. DNA for the CDR3: TGCGCCAGCAGCTTGGGACAGGGGGTAACAGATACGCAGTATTTT.

This chain connects TRBV15 to TRBJ2-3; 10 positions agree with TRBD2. The germline V gene encodes CDR1 LNHNV and CDR2 YYDKDF (reference sequence). The CDR3 runs 12 residues. The V gene end was trimmed by 6 bases and the J gene end by 15 bases; junction bases not matched to a gene: 9. CDR3 sequence: CATRQSGRAEYF. CDR3 in DNA: TGTGCCACCAGACAAAGCGGGAGGGCCGAATATTTT.

This clonotype has just a few counts. The genes are TRBV10-3 and TRBJ1-2; a weak D match, TRBD1 (5 bases). This CDR3 is built from 13 residues. Germline-derived CDR1 and CDR2 are ENHRY and SYGVKD. Trimming stripped 3 bases from V and 7 bases from J, with 12 bases between. CDR3 DNA: TGTGCCATCAGTGATCAGGGTTTCAGTGGCTACACCTTC. It codes for CAISDQGFSGYTF.

The chain joins TRBV12-3 or TRBV12-4 to TRBJ1-2; 7 positions match TRBD1. Germline trimming cut 6 bases from V and 4 bases from J; bases unmatched to any gene: 5. CDR3 length: 13 amino acids. The CDR3 region is CASRPGGIYGYTF. CDR3 bases: TGTGCCAGCAGACCAGGGGGGATCTATGGCTACACCTTC.